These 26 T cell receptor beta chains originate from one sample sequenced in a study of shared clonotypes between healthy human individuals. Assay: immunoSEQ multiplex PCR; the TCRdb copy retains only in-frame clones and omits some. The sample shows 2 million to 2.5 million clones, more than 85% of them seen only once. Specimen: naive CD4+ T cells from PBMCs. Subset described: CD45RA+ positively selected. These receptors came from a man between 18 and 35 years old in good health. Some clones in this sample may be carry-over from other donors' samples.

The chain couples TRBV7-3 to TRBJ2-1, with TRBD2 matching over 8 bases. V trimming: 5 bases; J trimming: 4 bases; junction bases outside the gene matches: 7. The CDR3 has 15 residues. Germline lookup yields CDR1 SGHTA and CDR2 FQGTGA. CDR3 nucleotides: TGTGCCAGCAGCACATTAGCGGGATTGTACAATGAGCAGTTCTTC. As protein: CASSTLAGLYNEQFF.

CDR3 nucleotide sequence: TGCGCCAGCAGCCAAGTAGCAGGGGACAACACTGAAGCTTTCTTT. This translates into CASSQVAGDNTEAFF. The rearrangement joins TRBV4-3 to TRBJ1-1; D might be TRBD1 (6 bases). Germline V gene data show CDR1 as LGHNA and CDR2 as YSLEER. CDR3 length: 15 amino acids. V lost 1 base to trimming and J lost 2 bases, with 11 bases between them.

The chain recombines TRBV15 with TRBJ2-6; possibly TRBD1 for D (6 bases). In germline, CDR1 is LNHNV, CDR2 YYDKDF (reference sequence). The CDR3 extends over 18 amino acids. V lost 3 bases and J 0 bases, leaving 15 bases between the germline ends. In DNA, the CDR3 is TGTGCCACCAGCAGCGACGGACAGTTTGTCTCTGGGGCCAACGTCCTGACTTTC. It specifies CATSSDGQFVSGANVLTF.

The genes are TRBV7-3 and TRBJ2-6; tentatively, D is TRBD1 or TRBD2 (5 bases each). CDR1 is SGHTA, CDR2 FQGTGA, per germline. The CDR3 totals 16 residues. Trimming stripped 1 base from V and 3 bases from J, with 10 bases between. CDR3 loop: CASSLISGHGANVLTF. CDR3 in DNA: TGTGCCAGCAGCTTAATCTCGGGGCATGGGGCCAACGTCCTGACTTTC.

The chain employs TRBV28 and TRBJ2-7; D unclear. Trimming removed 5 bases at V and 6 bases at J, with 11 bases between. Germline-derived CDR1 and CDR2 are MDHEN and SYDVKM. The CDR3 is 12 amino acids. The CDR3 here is CASSTTPAEQYF. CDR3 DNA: TGTGCCAGCAGTACAACACCGGCCGAGCAGTACTTC.

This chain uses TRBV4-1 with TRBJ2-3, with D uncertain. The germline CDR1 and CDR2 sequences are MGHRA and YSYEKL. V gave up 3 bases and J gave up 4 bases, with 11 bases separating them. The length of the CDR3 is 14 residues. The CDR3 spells CASSQGVLADTQYF. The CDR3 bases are TGCGCCAGCAGCCAGGGCGTTTTAGCAGATACGCAGTATTTT.

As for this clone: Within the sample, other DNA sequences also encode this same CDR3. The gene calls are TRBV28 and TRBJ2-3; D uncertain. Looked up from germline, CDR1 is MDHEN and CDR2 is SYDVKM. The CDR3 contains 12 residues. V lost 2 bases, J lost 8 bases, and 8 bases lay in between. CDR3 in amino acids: CASSLGGGTQYF. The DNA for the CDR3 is TGTGCCAGCAGTTTAGGCGGCGGTACGCAGTATTTT.

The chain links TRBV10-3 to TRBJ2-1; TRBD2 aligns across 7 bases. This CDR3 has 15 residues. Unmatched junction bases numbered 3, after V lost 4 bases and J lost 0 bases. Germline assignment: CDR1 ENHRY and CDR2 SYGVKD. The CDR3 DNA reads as TGTGCCATCAGTGTAGCGGGTCCCTCCTACAATGAGCAGTTCTTC. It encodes CAISVAGPSYNEQFF.

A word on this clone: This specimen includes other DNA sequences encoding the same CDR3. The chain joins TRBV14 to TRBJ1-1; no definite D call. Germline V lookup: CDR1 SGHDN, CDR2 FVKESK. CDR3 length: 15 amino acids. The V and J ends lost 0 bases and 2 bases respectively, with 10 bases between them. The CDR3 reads CASSQDWAVNTEAFF. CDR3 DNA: TGTGCCAGCAGCCAAGACTGGGCCGTAAACACTGAAGCTTTCTTT.

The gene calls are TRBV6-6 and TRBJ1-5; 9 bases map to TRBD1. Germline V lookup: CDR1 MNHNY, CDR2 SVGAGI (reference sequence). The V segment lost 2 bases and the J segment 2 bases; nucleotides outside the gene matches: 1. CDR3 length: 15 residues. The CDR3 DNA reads TGTGCCAGCAGTTACGGACAGGGGCGCAATCAGCCCCAGCATTTT. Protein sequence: CASSYGQGRNQPQHF.

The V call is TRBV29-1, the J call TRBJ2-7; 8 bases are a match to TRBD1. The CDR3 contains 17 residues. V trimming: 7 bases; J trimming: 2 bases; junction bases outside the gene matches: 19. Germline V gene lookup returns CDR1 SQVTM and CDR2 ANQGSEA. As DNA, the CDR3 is TGCAGCGCCCGTACTTGGAGGAGACAGGGGTCCACCTACGAGCAGTACTTC. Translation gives CSARTWRRQGSTYEQYF.

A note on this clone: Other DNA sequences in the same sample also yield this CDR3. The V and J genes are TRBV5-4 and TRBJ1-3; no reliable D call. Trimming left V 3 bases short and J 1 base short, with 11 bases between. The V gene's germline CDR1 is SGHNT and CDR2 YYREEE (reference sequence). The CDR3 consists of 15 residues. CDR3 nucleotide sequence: TGTGCCAGCAGCTCCGGCGGAGGGTCTGGAAACACCATATATTTT. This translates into CASSSGGGSGNTIYF.

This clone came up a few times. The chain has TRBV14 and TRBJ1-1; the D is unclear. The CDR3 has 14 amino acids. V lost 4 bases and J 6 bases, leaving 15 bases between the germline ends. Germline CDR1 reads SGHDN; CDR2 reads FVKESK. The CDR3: CASSRKGGWSEAFF. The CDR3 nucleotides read TGTGCCAGCAGCCGGAAGGGCGGGTGGTCTGAAGCTTTCTTT. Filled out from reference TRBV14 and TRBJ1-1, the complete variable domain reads EAGVTQFPSHSVIEKGQTVTLRCDPISGHDNLYWYRRVMGKEIKFLLHFVKESKQDESGMPNNRFLAERTGGTYSTLKVQPAELEDSGVYFCASSRKGGWSEAFFGQGTRLTVV.

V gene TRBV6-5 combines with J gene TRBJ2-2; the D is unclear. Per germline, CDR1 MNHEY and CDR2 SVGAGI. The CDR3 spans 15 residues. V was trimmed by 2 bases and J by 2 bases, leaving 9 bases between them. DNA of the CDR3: TGTGCCAGCAGTTACCTCGGCGGAAACACCGGGGAGCTGTTTTTT. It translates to CASSYLGGNTGELFF.

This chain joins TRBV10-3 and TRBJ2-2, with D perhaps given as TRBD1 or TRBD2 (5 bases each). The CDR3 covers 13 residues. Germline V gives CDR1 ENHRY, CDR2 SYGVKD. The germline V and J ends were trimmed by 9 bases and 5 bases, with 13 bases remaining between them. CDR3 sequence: CAIRWDRTGELFF. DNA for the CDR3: TGTGCCATACGCTGGGACCGGACCGGGGAGCTGTTTTTT.

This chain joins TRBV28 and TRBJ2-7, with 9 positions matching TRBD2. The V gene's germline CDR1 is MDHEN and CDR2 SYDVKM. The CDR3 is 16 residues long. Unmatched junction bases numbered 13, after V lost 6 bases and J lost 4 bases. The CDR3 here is CASSPGWSSGKYEQYF. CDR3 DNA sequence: TGTGCCAGCAGCCCCGGTTGGTCTAGCGGGAAGTACGAGCAGTACTTC.

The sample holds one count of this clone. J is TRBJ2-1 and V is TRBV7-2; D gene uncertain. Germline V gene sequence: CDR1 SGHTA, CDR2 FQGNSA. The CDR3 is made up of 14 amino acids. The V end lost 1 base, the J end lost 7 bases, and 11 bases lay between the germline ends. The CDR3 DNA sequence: TGTGCCAGCAGCTTAGACGTGGGTGGGAATGAGCAGTTCTTC. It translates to CASSLDVGGNEQFF. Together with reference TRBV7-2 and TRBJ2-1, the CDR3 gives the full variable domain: GAGVSQSPSNKVTEKGKDVELRCDPISGHTALYWYRQSLGQGLEFLIYFQGNSAPDKSGLPSDRFSAERTGGSVSTLTIQRTQQEDSAVYLCASSLDVGGNEQFFGPGTRLTVL.

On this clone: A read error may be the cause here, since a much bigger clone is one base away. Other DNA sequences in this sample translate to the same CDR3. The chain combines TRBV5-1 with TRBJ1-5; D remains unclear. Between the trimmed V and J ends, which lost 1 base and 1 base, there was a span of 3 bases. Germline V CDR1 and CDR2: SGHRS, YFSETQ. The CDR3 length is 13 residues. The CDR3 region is CASSLYSNQPQHF. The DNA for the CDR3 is TGCGCCAGCAGCTTGTACAGCAATCAGCCCCAGCATTTT.

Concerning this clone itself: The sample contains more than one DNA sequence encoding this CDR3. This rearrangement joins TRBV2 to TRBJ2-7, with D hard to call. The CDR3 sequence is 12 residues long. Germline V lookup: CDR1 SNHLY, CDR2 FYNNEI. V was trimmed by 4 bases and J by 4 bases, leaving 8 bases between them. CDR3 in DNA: TGTGCCAGCAGTGGCTCGACATACGAGCAGTACTTC. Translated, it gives CASSGSTYEQYF. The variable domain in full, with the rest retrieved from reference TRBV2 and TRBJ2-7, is EPEVTQTPSHQVTQMGQEVILRCVPISNHLYFYWYRQILGQKVEFLVSFYNNEISEKSEIFDDQFSVERPDGSNFTLKIRSTKLEDSAMYFCASSGSTYEQYFGPGTRLTVT.

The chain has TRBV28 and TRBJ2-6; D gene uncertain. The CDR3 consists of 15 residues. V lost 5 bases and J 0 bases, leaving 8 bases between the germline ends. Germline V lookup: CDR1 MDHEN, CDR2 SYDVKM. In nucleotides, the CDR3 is TGTGCCAGCAGTCCCCTCCCCTCTGGGGCCAACGTCCTGACTTTC. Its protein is CASSPLPSGANVLTF.

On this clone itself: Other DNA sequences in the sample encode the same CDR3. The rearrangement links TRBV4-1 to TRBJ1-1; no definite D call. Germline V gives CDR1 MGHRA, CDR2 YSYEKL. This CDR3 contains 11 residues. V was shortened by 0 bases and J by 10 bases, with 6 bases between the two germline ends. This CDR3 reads CASSQDGRAFF. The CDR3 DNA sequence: TGCGCCAGCAGCCAAGATGGGAGAGCTTTCTTT.

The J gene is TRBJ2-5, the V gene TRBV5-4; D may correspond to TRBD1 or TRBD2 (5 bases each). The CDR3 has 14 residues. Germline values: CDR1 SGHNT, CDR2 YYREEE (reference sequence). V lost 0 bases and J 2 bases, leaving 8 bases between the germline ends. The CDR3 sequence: CASSLVGVQETQYF. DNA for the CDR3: TGTGCCAGCAGCTTGGTGGGGGTTCAAGAGACCCAGTACTTC. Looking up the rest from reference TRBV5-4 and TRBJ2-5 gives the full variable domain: ETGVTQSPTHLIKTRGQQVTLRCSSQSGHNTVSWYQQALGQGPQFIFQYYREEENGRGNFPPRFSGLQFPNYSSELNVNALELDDSALYLCASSLVGVQETQYFGPGTRLLVL.

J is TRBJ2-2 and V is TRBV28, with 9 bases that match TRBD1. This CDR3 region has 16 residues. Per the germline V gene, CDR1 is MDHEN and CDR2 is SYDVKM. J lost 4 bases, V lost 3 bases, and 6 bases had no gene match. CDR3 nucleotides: TGTGCCAGCAGTTTTCCGGGACAGGGTGGCACCGGGGAGCTGTTTTTT. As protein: CASSFPGQGGTGELFF.

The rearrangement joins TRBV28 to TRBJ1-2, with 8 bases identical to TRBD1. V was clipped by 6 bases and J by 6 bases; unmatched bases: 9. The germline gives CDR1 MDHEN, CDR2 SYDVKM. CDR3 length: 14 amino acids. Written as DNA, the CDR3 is TGTGCCAGCAGAGCTCCGACAGGGGACCATGGCTACACCTTC. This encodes CASRAPTGDHGYTF.

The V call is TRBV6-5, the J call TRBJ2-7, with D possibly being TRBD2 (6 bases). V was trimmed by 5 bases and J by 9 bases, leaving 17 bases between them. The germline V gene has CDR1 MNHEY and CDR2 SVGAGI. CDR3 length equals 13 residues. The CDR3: CASSAISVGGQYF. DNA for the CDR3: TGTGCCAGCAGTGCCATATCCGTGGGGGGGCAGTACTTC.

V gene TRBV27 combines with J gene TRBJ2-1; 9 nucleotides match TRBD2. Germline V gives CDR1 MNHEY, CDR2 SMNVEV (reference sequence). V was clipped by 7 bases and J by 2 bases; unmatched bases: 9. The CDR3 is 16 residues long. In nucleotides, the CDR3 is TGTGCCAGCATTGATTGGGCGGGAGGGGCCTACAATGAGCAGTTCTTC. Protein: CASIDWAGGAYNEQFF.